These 10 T cell receptor beta chains were all obtained from the same sample, sequenced in a study of Graves' ophthalmopathy and Graves' hyperthyroidism. RNA transcripts yielded amplified TCR beta CDR3 regions. The first-round RT-PCR employed HTBI primers together with the Qiagen OneStep RT-PCR kit. A multiplex PCR was then performed as the second round. TCRdb independently ran MiXCR on the multiplex PCR reads; one entry per CDR3 protein. The sample carries roughly 1.1 million distinct CDR3 sequences, less than 45% recorded once. The sequenced material came from peripheral blood or thyroid tissue (not recorded which). Receptors were obtained from an adult man with Graves' hyperthyroidism.

This clonotype came up many times. V is TRBV7-6 and J is TRBJ2-7; a possible D gene is TRBD1 (5 bases). The CDR3 extends over 15 amino acids. Trimming pared 1 base from V and 4 bases from J, leaving 14 bases between. CDR1 is SGHVS, CDR2 FNYEAQ, per germline. Here the CDR3 reads CASSLGGAGPYEQYF. For the CDR3, the DNA is TGTGCCAGCAGCTTAGGGGGCGCTGGACCTTACGAGCAGTACTTC.

This clonotype appeared a few times. The chain recombines TRBV28 with TRBJ1-6; D is perhaps TRBD1 (5 bases). With 5 bases removed from V and 8 bases from J, the gap between germline ends came to 13 bases. The CDR3 has 14 residues. Germline V CDR1 and CDR2: MDHEN, SYDVKM. The CDR3 region has the DNA TGTGCCAGCAGTGGGGACCCGGGGCATTCACCCCTCCACTTT. This sequence encodes CASSGDPGHSPLHF.

In its sample, this clonotype was seen a few times. With a much larger clone just one base away, this may be a read error. CDR3 coding DNA: TGTGCCACCAGTACTACCGGGATCGCTGGAAACACCATATATTTT. Encoded protein: CATSTTGIAGNTIYF. J is TRBJ1-3 and V is TRBV10-3, with D unresolved. Looked up from germline, CDR1 is ENHRY and CDR2 is SYGVKD. This CDR3 spans 15 amino acids.

About this clonotype itself: With a much larger clone just one base away, this may be a read error. CDR3 loop: CASTEDRGDAEAFF. The DNA of the CDR3 is TGTGCCAGCACCGAGGACAGGGGGGACGCTGAAGCTTTCTTT. V usage is TRBV12-3 or TRBV12-4 and J usage is TRBJ1-1; TRBD1 aligns across 10 bases. The CDR3 is 14 amino acids. Trimming took 7 bases from V and 6 from J; bases not matched to a gene: 8.

The V call is TRBV29-1, the J call TRBJ1-1; D is possibly TRBD1 (6 bases). CDR3 size: 11 residues. The V gene lost 7 bases and the J gene lost 7 bases, with 13 bases spanning the gap. Germline V gene lookup returns CDR1 SQVTM and CDR2 ANQGSEA. As DNA, the CDR3 is TGCAGCGCCCAGGGGACCAATGAAGCTTTCTTT. The encoded protein is CSAQGTNEAFF.

The V gene is TRBV7-9, the J gene TRBJ2-5; tentative D call: TRBD1 (6 bases). The germline V and J ends were trimmed by 0 bases and 5 bases, with 16 bases remaining between them. The CDR3 runs 16 residues. Germline-derived CDR1 and CDR2 are SEHNR and FQNEAQ (reference sequence). The chain's CDR3 is CASSLAGTGIRETQYF. For the CDR3, the DNA is TGTGCCAGCAGCTTAGCGGGTACAGGGATTCGGGAGACCCAGTACTTC.

In this sample, this clonotype turned up many times. The rearrangement uses TRBV20-1 and TRBJ2-5; D unclear. V shed 1 base and J shed 5 bases, with 8 bases lying between them. This CDR3 is built from 12 residues. In germline, CDR1 is DFQATT, CDR2 SNEGSKA (reference sequence). CDR3 nucleotides: TGCAGTGCTAGAGTCTTGGGGGAGACCCAGTACTTC. Translating gives CSARVLGETQYF.

Concerning this clonotype: Compared with germline, one end of the junction differs, possibly owing to a read error. CDR3 amino acids: CASSQGGQGHSNQPQHF. The CDR3 DNA is TGTGCCAGCAGCCAAGGGGGACAGGGGCATAGCAATCAGCCCCAGCATTTT. The chain has TRBV10-2 and TRBJ1-5, with TRBD1 matching over 10 bases. This CDR3 comprises 17 residues. Germline loops: CDR1 WSHSY, CDR2 SAAADI.

V and J are TRBV15 and TRBJ2-7; possibly TRBD1 for D (6 bases). Germline V gene lookup returns CDR1 LNHNV and CDR2 YYDKDF (reference sequence). This CDR3 spans 14 amino acids. V was pared by 9 bases and J by 3 bases, with 18 bases between. The CDR3 loop is CATAPQDRRYEQYF. CDR3 in DNA: TGTGCCACAGCCCCCCAAGACAGGCGCTACGAGCAGTACTTC. Combining the CDR3 with reference TRBV15 and TRBJ2-7 gives the whole variable domain DAMVIQNPRYQVTQFGKPVTLSCSQTLNHNVMYWYQQKSSQAPKLLFHYYDKDFNNEADTPDNFQSRRPNTSFCFLDIRSPGLGDTAMYLCATAPQDRRYEQYFGPGTRLTVT.

This clonotype has at least ten counts. The chain's CDR3 is CSARRDTNQPQHF. CDR3 DNA: TGCAGTGCTAGGAGAGACACTAATCAGCCCCAGCATTTT. This chain joins TRBV20-1 and TRBJ1-5; D unclear. Trimming shortened V by 3 bases and J by 4 bases, and 10 bases separated the two germline ends. Looked up from germline, CDR1 is DFQATT and CDR2 is SNEGSKA (reference sequence). The CDR3 loop spans 13 amino acids.